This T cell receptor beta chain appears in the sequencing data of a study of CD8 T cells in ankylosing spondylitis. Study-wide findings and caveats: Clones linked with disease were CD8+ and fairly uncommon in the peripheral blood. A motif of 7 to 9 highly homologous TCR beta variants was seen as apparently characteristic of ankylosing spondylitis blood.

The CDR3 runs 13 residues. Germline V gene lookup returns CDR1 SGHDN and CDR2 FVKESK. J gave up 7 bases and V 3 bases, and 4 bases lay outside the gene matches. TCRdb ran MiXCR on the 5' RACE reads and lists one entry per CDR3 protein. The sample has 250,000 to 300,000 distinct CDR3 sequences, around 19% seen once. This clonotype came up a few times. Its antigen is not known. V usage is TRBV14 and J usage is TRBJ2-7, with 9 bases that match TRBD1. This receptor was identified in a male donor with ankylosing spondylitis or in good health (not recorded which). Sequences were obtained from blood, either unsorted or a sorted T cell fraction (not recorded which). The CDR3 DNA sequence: TGTGCCAGCAGCCAGGGGACAGGGAGGGAGCAGTACGTC. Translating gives CASSQGTGREQYV.